This T cell receptor (beta chain) was identified in a study of cytomegalovirus exposure and HLA in healthy donors. Turning to this clone: The antigen remains undetermined.

Primers included in the PCR were 60 Vbeta and 13 Jbeta primers. Profiled with immunoSEQ multiplex PCR; TCRdb holds only in-frame clones, not every one. The sample consists of 100,000 to 150,000 clones, roughly four fifths of them appearing once. Trimming shortened V by 5 bases and J by 9 bases, and 13 bases separated the two germline ends. CDR1 and CDR2 (germline): MDHEN, SYDVKM. The CDR3 runs to 12 residues. The study, taken as a whole, reports: Researchers reportedly found TCR beta sequences accurately predicted most subjects' HLA-A and HLA-B alleles.

The receptor comes from a girl aged 2-10 years in good health and CMV-seronegative. The chain couples TRBV28 to TRBJ1-1; D is undetermined. The sequenced sample consisted of PBMCs. CDR3 DNA sequence: TGTGCCAGCAGTGGCGGGTTAAGGAAAGCTTTCTTT. Protein: CASSGGLRKAFF. The variable domain in full, completed from reference TRBV28 and TRBJ1-1, reads DVKVTQSSRYLVKRTGEKVFLECVQDMDHENMFWYRQDPGLGLRLIYFSYDVKMKEKGDIPEGYSVSREKKERFSLILESASTNQTSMYLCASSGGLRKAFFGQGTRLTVV.